Listed below are T cell receptor beta chains from one sample, sequenced in a study of T cell repertoires in cytomegalovirus infection. TCRdb re-derived calls from the reads in MiXCR, one entry per CDR3 protein. The sample consists of some 440,000 distinct CDR3 sequences, under 40% of them appearing once. The specimen sequenced was PBMCs. These receptors were taken from a human donor in good health (CMV status not recorded). Some clones in this sample may be carry-over from other donors' samples. The CDR3 runs from the conserved cysteine through the conserved F or W. D genes are given only for firm matches. Only part of the rows carry a size: once, few, many, or a class if the clone is expanded.

clone_size	v_call	j_call	d_call	cdr3_nt	cdr3_aa
NA	TRBV24-1	TRBJ2-1	TRBD2	TGTGCCACCAGTGACGCCCTGGGGGCTAGCGGGGGTAATGAGCAGTTCTTC	CATSDALGASGGNEQFF
once	TRBV2	TRBJ1-6	NA	TGTGCCAGAAGCGGACAGAGCTCCTATAATTCACCCCTCCACTTT	CARSGQSSYNSPLHF
few	TRBV18	TRBJ1-1	TRBD1	TGTGCCAGCTCCCGACCCGGGACAGGGAACACTGAAGCTTTCTTT	CASSRPGTGNTEAFF
many	TRBV12-3/TRBV12-4	TRBJ1-4	TRBD1	TGTGCCAGCAGTTTCTCGGGACAGGGCCCTAATGAAAAACTGTTTTTT	CASSFSGQGPNEKLFF
NA	TRBV7-2	TRBJ2-1	NA	TGTGCCATCAGCTCAAGTGTGGGTGATCAGTTCTTC	CAISSSVGDQFF
NA	TRBV20-1	TRBJ2-1	TRBD2	TGCAGTGCTTATGGACTAGCGGCCTACAATGAGCAGTTCTTC	CSAYGLAAYNEQFF
few	TRBV6-5	TRBJ2-3	NA	TGTGCCAGCAGTTATGGGGCGGAAAGCACAGATACGCAGTATTTT	CASSYGAESTDTQYF
NA	TRBV27	TRBJ1-2	NA	TGTGCCAGCAGTCCCTTTTCCTCGGGGAGCTATGGCTACACCTTC	CASSPFSSGSYGYTF
many	TRBV7-6	TRBJ2-3	NA	TGTGCCAGCAGTCGCAATGGGGCGAAGCTCACAGATACGCAGTATTTT	CASSRNGAKLTDTQYF
many	TRBV4-2	TRBJ2-7	NA	TGTGCCAGCAGCCCAACCACGCCGGGGGCCGAGCAGTACTTC	CASSPTTPGAEQYF
many	TRBV7-2	TRBJ2-5	TRBD2	TGTGCCAGCAGCTTAGGGCTAGCGGGGGGGCGTGGAGAGACCCAGTACTTC	CASSLGLAGGRGETQYF
NA	TRBV20-1	TRBJ1-5	NA	TGCAGTGCTAGAGATGGGAGAGGCCCCTTCCAGCCCCAGCATTTT	CSARDGRGPFQPQHF
many	TRBV7-2	TRBJ1-1	NA	TGTGCCAGCAGCTTAGTGCGGGGGCGGAACACTGAAGCTTTCTTT	CASSLVRGRNTEAFF
few	TRBV6-5	TRBJ2-7	NA	TGTGCCAGCAGTGCCCAGGGTAACGAGCAGTACTTC	CASSAQGNEQYF
many	TRBV7-6	TRBJ2-5	TRBD2	TGTGCCAGCAGCCGTCAGACTAGCGGGGCCAAAGAGACCCAGTACTTC	CASSRQTSGAKETQYF
few	TRBV20-1	TRBJ1-1	NA	TGCAGTGCGGGGGGTTCGGGGCACCTGAACACTGAAGCTTTCTTT	CSAGGSGHLNTEAFF
few	TRBV11-2	TRBJ2-5	TRBD2	TGTGCCAGCAGCTTTTATGCTAGCGGGGGGGGAGAGACCCAGTACTTC	CASSFYASGGGETQYF
NA	TRBV15	TRBJ1-2	TRBD1	TGTGCCACCAGCAGAAAGGGACAGGGTGTTTGGTACACCTTC	CATSRKGQGVWYTF
NA	TRBV27	TRBJ2-7	NA	TGTGCCAGCAGTTTATATTCGGACTACGAGCAGTACTTC	CASSLYSDYEQYF
NA	TRBV4-3	TRBJ1-6	NA	TGCGCCAGCAGCCAAGATGGGCAGGGGCACGAAAGGCTCCACTTT	CASSQDGQGHERLHF
NA	TRBV29-1	TRBJ1-1	TRBD1	TGCAGCGTTGAAGCGGGACAGGGGGGGACTGAAGCTTTCTTT	CSVEAGQGGTEAFF
NA	TRBV6-5	TRBJ1-1	NA	TGTGCCAGCAGTTACGGCACCGGGACGCTGAACACTGAAGCTTTCTTT	CASSYGTGTLNTEAFF
few	TRBV7-9	TRBJ1-1	TRBD1	TGTGCCAGCAGCCCGGACAGGGGGCAGGACACTGAAGCTTTCTTT	CASSPDRGQDTEAFF
NA	TRBV11-2	TRBJ1-1	NA	TGTGCCAGCATCACGGATTTGGGGACAAGCACTGAAGCTTTCTTT	CASITDLGTSTEAFF
many	TRBV20-1	TRBJ2-7	TRBD2	TGCAGTGCTAGAGATCAGGGACTAGCGGACTTCTACGAGCAGTACTTC	CSARDQGLADFYEQYF
few	TRBV12-3/TRBV12-4	TRBJ2-7	TRBD1	TGTGCCAGCAGTTTTACCGGACAGGACTACGAGCAGTACTTC	CASSFTGQDYEQYF
NA	TRBV9	TRBJ2-4	NA	TGTGCCAGCAGAGTAGGGGAGAAGGCCAAAAACATTCAGTACTTC	CASRVGEKAKNIQYF
once	TRBV7-2	TRBJ2-3	NA	TGTGCCAGCAGCCCACCTTCGGATACGCAGTATTTT	CASSPPSDTQYF
few	TRBV6-1	TRBJ2-7	NA	TGTGCCAGCCACCCTAGGGAGACGGGATGGATGCAGTACTTC	CASHPRETGWMQYF
NA	TRBV12-3/TRBV12-4	TRBJ1-1	TRBD1	TGTGCCAGCTCCACCCCCGGACAGGGGTTTCTTTGGGACACTGAAGCTTTCTTT	CASSTPGQGFLWDTEAFF
NA	TRBV24-1	TRBJ2-1	NA	TGTGCCACCAGTGATCCGGACGGGAGCTCCTACAATGAGCAGTTCTTC	CATSDPDGSSYNEQFF
NA	TRBV20-1	TRBJ2-7	NA	TGCAGTGCTACTTCCGGACGGAGCTACGAGCAGTACTTC	CSATSGRSYEQYF
few	TRBV28	TRBJ1-1	NA	TGTGCCAGCAGTTTAGGGGGGGCTAGCACTGAAGCTTTCTTT	CASSLGGASTEAFF
NA	TRBV20-1	TRBJ1-5	TRBD1	TGCAGTGCTAGACGACAGGGCGAATCTAGCAATCAGCCCCAGCATTTT	CSARRQGESSNQPQHF
many	TRBV2	TRBJ1-5	NA	TGTGCCAGCAGTGAGGTCTATACAGATAGCAATCAGCCCCAGCATTTT	CASSEVYTDSNQPQHF
NA	TRBV7-2	TRBJ2-7	NA	TGTGCCAGCAGCTTTCAGGGAGTAGGGTCCTACGAGCAGTACTTC	CASSFQGVGSYEQYF
few	TRBV5-6	TRBJ1-2	NA	TGTGCCAGCAGCTTGACCAAGGGAAGAGGCTACACCTTC	CASSLTKGRGYTF
NA	TRBV29-1	TRBJ2-1	NA	TGCAGCGTTGATGGGCAGACAAATACGGATGAGCAGTTCTTC	CSVDGQTNTDEQFF
few	TRBV5-6	TRBJ2-1	NA	TGTGCCAGCATCAGACTGGCGGGGCTTTGGAACAATGAGCAGTTCTTC	CASIRLAGLWNNEQFF
NA	TRBV7-8	TRBJ2-5	NA	TGTGCCAGCAGCCCCACGGCCAGGACCCAGTACTTC	CASSPTARTQYF
many	TRBV7-2	TRBJ1-5	NA	TGTGCCAGCAGCTTAGGGGGGGCCAGCAATCAGCCCCAGCATTTT	CASSLGGASNQPQHF
NA	TRBV28	TRBJ2-5	NA	TGTGCCAGCAGTTTGTCGGGACGGGAAGAGACCCAGTACTTC	CASSLSGREETQYF
NA	TRBV29-1	TRBJ2-1	TRBD2	TGCAGCGTTGAAGATGTCGGGGGGTTAAGCGATGAGCCGTTCTTC	CSVEDVGGLSDEPFF
few	TRBV7-9	TRBJ2-2	NA	TGTGCCAGCAGCTTAAGACCCGAACACCAGAGCGGGGAGCTGTTTTTT	CASSLRPEHQSGELFF
NA	TRBV12-3/TRBV12-4	TRBJ2-2	NA	TGTGCCATTACCTTGTTCCTCGGGGAGCTGTTTTTT	CAITLFLGELFF
few	TRBV3-1	TRBJ1-4	NA	TGTGCCAGCAGACTTCACGGAATCGCAGCTAATGAAAAACTGTTTTTT	CASRLHGIAANEKLFF
once	TRBV11-2	TRBJ1-1	TRBD1	TGTGCCAGCAGCTGGAACAGGGGGCATTCTGAAGCTCTCTTT	CASSWNRGHSEALF
few	TRBV5-1	TRBJ2-2	NA	TGCGCCAGCGGAGAGTCAGGGCTGTCCGGGGAGCTGTTTTTT	CASGESGLSGELFF
NA	TRBV11-2	TRBJ2-3	NA	TGTGCCAGCACCTCCGCCTCCCATACGCAGTATTTT	CASTSASHTQYF
few	TRBV7-2	TRBJ1-5	NA	TGTGCCAGCAGCCTCGGCGGAGGGGCAATTCAGCCCCAGCATTTT	CASSLGGGAIQPQHF
NA	TRBV12-3/TRBV12-4	TRBJ2-7	TRBD1	TGTGCCAGCAGTCAAGGGACAGCTCAGTACTTC	CASSQGTAQYF
many	TRBV7-2	TRBJ1-5	NA	TGTGCCAGCAGCTTAGCGCCGAGGGCATTGAGCAATCAGCCCCAGCATTTT	CASSLAPRALSNQPQHF
NA	TRBV27	TRBJ2-7	TRBD1	TGTGCCAGCAGTATCCGGAAGGGGGCCTCCTACGAGCAGTACTTC	CASSIRKGASYEQYF
NA	TRBV7-9	TRBJ1-1	NA	TGTGCCAGCAGCTTAGAGGTAGGGGCTTTCTTT	CASSLEVGAFF
NA	TRBV3-1	TRBJ2-3	TRBD1	TGTGCCAGCAGCCTCCAGGGGGTCGGCACAGATACGCAGTATTTT	CASSLQGVGTDTQYF